This T cell receptor (beta chain) was found in a study of cytomegalovirus exposure and HLA in healthy donors. For the study at large: The same platform used for the approximately 670 first-cohort repertoires was also used for the approximately 120 validation repertoires, as a later analysis reported. Regarding the study as a whole: The classifier was said to identify cytomegalovirus status with high specificity and sensitivity. Most TCR sequences were seen very rarely across donors, but some public TCRs occurred in many.

Regarding this clone: Antigen unknown.

This table comes from immunoSEQ multiplex PCR, and its TCRdb copy is limited to in-frame clones, with some not included. The data hold approximately 160,000 clones, with around 88% observed a single time. The ends lost 4 bases at V and 3 bases at J; junction bases unmatched: 7. Germline CDR1 MNHNS, CDR2 SASEGT. This CDR3 has 15 residues. The rearrangement uses TRBV6-1 and TRBJ1-1; 8 nucleotides align to TRBD1. This TCR was recovered from a young woman in good health and CMV-seronegative. The sequenced material came from PBMCs. The CDR3 protein is CASSGTTGGYTEAFF. The CDR3 DNA sequence: TGTGCCAGCAGTGGGACAACAGGGGGGTACACTGAAGCTTTCTTT.